These 19 T cell receptor beta chains came from one sample sequenced in a study of T cells expressing NK-cell markers. One entry per CDR3 protein, without DNA, is what TCRdb gives after re-calling the 5' RACE reads. Its table records about 380,000 distinct CDR3 sequences. Specimen: blood T cells: a sorted CD56 or NKG2C T cell subset, CD4+ or CD8+ T cells, or bulk PBMC T cells (not recorded which). The receptors come from a man between 18 and 69 years old in good health.

This chain links TRBV5-1 with TRBJ2-7; TCRdb outputs TRBD2, but without DNA this stays unchecked. Germline CDR1 reads SGHRS; CDR2 reads YFSETQ. This CDR3 is built from 15 residues. CDR3 sequence reads: CASSQTARGGYEQYF. Filled out from reference TRBV5-1 and TRBJ2-7, the complete variable domain reads KAGVTQTPRYLIKTRGQQVTLSCSPISGHRSVSWYQQTPGQGLQFLFEYFSETQRNKGNFPGRFSGRQFSNSRSEMNVSTLELGDSALYLCASSQTARGGYEQYFGPGTRLTVT.

The rearrangement joins TRBV7-8 to TRBJ2-1; TCRdb's D call of TRBD2 is untestable without DNA. Germline V gene data show CDR1 as SGHVS and CDR2 as FQNEAQ. The CDR3 consists of 15 residues. The CDR3 region is CASSYIAGASNEQFF. Combining the CDR3 with reference TRBV7-8 and TRBJ2-1 gives the whole variable domain GAGVSQSPRYKVAKRGQDVALRCDPISGHVSLFWYQQALGQGPEFLTYFQNEAQLDKSGLPSDRFFAERPEGSVSTLKIQRTQQEDSAVYLCASSYIAGASNEQFFGPGTRLTVL.

This chain joins TRBV18 and TRBJ2-3; the TRBD1 assignment by TCRdb is unverifiable without DNA. The CDR3 is 17 amino acids. The V gene's germline CDR1 is KGHSH and CDR2 LQKENI. The CDR3 here is CASSPVRQGSDTDTQYF.

This chain joins TRBV20-1 and TRBJ1-4; the TRBD1 assignment by TCRdb is unverifiable without DNA. Per germline, CDR1 DFQATT and CDR2 SNEGSKA (reference sequence). The CDR3 is made up of 19 amino acids. The chain's CDR3 is CSARDMYKKLGGSGEKLFF.

The rearrangement joins TRBV28 to TRBJ2-7; TCRdb outputs TRBD2, but without DNA this stays unchecked. The CDR3 covers 16 residues. The V gene's germline CDR1 is MDHEN and CDR2 SYDVKM. The CDR3 loop reads CASSFIRGLAVREQYF.

V is TRBV7-8 and J is TRBJ2-3; without DNA, the TCRdb call of TRBD2 cannot be checked. The CDR3 extends over 16 amino acids. Germline V gene data show CDR1 as SGHVS and CDR2 as FQNEAQ. The CDR3 loop is CASSPRGLPTPDTQYF.

The chain employs TRBV20-1 and TRBJ2-2; TCRdb's D gene call, TRBD2, goes unchecked for lack of DNA. Per the germline V gene, CDR1 is DFQATT and CDR2 is SNEGSKA (reference sequence). The length of the CDR3 is 15 residues. This CDR3 is CSARDSGGAAGELFF.

V is TRBV20-1 and J is TRBJ2-3; TCRdb's D call of TRBD1 is untestable without DNA. The CDR3 covers 17 residues. Germline V gene sequence: CDR1 DFQATT, CDR2 SNEGSKA (reference sequence). The CDR3 reads CSARDLEVWTGRDTQYF.

The chain combines TRBV24-1 with TRBJ2-6; the TCRdb call, TRBD1, lacks DNA for checking. Germline CDR1 reads KGHDR; CDR2 reads SFDVKD. This CDR3 contains 19 residues. This CDR3 is CATSDRRGKVGFGANVLTF.

The gene calls are TRBV20-1 and TRBJ1-6; TCRdb's D gene call, TRBD1, goes unchecked for lack of DNA. Per the germline V gene, CDR1 is DFQATT and CDR2 is SNEGSKA (reference sequence). CDR3 length: 14 residues. CDR3: CSARVRTAGSPLHF.

CDR3 in amino acids: CASRRVTSNTEAFF. The rearrangement joins TRBV2 to TRBJ1-1. The CDR3 covers 14 residues. CDR1 is SNHLY and CDR2 is FYNNEI in the germline V gene.

The CDR3 loop reads CASSVDRNYGYTF. The V gene is TRBV5-1, the J gene TRBJ1-2; the D gene TCRdb calls, TRBD1, cannot be checked with no DNA. Germline CDR1 and CDR2: SGHRS and YFSETQ. The CDR3 is 13 residues long.

The genes are TRBV24-1 and TRBJ2-3; the D call of TRBD1 rests on TCRdb alone, since no DNA is present to check it. The germline V gene encodes CDR1 KGHDR and CDR2 SFDVKD. This CDR3 region has 13 residues. The CDR3 loop reads CATSAPPGDTQYF.

The gene calls are TRBV6-5 and TRBJ1-1; the TRBD1 assignment by TCRdb is unverifiable without DNA. Germline lookup yields CDR1 MNHEY and CDR2 SVGAGI. This CDR3 comprises 12 residues. The CDR3 protein is CAVRGVGTEAFF.

The genes are TRBV29-1 and TRBJ1-3. Germline CDR1 reads SQVTM; CDR2 reads ANQGSEA. CDR3 size: 12 residues. The CDR3 reads CSAKITGNTIYF.

J is TRBJ1-3 and V is TRBV6-1. There are 14 residues in the CDR3. Looked up from germline, CDR1 is MNHNS and CDR2 is SASEGT. The CDR3 sequence is CASSRGFSGNTIYF.

The chain combines TRBV20-1 with TRBJ1-5; TCRdb's D call, TRBD1, is unchecked because there is no DNA. CDR1 is DFQATT, CDR2 SNEGSKA, per germline (reference sequence). The CDR3 is made up of 15 amino acids. The CDR3 spells CSARDRGHPNQPQHF.

V usage is TRBV5-1 and J usage is TRBJ2-7; TCRdb names TRBD1, which stays unverified in the absence of DNA. CDR1 and CDR2 from the germline V gene are SGHRS and YFSETQ. The CDR3 is 15 residues long. This CDR3 is CASSLGTGGYYEQYF.

The chain is built from TRBV2 and TRBJ2-5. The length of the CDR3 is 13 residues. Germline loops: CDR1 SNHLY, CDR2 FYNNEI. Here the CDR3 reads CASSESAVVYQYF.